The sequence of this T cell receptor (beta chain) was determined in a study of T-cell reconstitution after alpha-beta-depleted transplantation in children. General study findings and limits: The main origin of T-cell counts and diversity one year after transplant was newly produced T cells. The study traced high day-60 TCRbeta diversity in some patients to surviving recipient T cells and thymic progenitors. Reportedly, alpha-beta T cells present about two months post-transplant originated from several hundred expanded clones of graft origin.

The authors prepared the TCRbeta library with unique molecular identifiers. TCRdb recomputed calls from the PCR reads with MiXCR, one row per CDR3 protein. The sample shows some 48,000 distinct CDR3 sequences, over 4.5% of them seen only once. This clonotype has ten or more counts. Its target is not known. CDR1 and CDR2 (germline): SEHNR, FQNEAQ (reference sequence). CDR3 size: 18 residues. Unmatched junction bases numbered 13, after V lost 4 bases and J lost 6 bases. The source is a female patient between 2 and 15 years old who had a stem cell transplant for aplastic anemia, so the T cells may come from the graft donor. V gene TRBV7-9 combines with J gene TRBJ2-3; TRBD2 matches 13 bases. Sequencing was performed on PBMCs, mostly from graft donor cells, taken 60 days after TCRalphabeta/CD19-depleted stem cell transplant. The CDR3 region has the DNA TGTGCCAGCAGCTCGCGATATCCTACTAGCGGGGGGGCGGATACGCAGTATTTT. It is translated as CASSSRYPTSGGADTQYF.